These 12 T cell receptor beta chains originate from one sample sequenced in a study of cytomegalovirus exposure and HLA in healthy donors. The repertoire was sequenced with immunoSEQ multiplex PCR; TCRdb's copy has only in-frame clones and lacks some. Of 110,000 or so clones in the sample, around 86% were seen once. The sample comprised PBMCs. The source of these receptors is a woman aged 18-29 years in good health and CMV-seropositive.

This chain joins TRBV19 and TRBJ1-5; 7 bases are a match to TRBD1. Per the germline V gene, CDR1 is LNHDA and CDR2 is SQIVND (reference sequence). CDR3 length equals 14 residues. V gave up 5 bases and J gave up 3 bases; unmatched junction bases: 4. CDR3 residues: CASSGDRLNQPQHF. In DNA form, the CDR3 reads TGTGCCAGTAGTGGGGACAGACTCAATCAGCCCCAGCATTTT.

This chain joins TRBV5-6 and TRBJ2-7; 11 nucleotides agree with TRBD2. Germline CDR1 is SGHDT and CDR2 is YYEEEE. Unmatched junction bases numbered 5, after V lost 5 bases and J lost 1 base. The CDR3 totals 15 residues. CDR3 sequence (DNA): TGTGCCAGCAGTTTACTAGCGGGAGAGTCCTACGAGCAGTACTTC. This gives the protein CASSLLAGESYEQYF.

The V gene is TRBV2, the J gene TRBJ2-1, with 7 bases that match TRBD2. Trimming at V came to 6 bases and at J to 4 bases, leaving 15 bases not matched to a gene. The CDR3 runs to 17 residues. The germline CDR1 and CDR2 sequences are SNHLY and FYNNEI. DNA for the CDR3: TGTGCCAGCAGGACCCCCCGGAGTGGGGGACTATACAATGAGCAGTTCTTC. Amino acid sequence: CASRTPRSGGLYNEQFF.

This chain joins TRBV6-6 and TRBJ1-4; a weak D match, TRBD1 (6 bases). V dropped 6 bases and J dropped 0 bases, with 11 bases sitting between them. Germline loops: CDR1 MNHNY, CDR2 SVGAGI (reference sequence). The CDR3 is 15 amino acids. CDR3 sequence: CASSPGQSTNEKLFF. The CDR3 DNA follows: TGTGCCAGCAGCCCCGGACAGTCAACTAATGAAAAACTGTTTTTT.

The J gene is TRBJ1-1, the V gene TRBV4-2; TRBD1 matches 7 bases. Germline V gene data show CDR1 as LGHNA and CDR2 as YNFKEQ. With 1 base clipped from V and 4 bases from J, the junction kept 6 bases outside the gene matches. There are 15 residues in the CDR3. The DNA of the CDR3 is TGTGCCAGCAGCCAAGGAGGGGGCGCGAGCACTGAAGCTTTCTTT. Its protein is CASSQGGGASTEAFF.

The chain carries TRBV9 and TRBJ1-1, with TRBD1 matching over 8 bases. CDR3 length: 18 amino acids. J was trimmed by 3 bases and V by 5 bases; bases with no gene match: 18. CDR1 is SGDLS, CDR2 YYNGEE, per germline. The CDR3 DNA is TGTGCCAGCAGTGATGGGACGGACAGGGAGTGGGTTGACACTGAAGCTTTCTTT. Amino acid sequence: CASSDGTDREWVDTEAFF.

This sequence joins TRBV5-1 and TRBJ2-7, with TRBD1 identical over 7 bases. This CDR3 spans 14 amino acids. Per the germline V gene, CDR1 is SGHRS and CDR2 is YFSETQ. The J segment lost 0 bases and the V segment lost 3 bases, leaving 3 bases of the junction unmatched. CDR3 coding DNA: TGCGCCAGCAGCTGGGGACAGACCTCCTACGAGCAGTACTTC. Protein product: CASSWGQTSYEQYF.

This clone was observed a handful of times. The CDR3 region has the DNA TGTGCCAGCAGCACACGGGGCTACGAGCAGTACTTC. This translates into CASSTRGYEQYF. This chain links TRBV27 with TRBJ2-7; D may be TRBD2 (5 bases). With 6 bases removed from V and 3 bases from J, the gap between germline ends came to 9 bases. This CDR3 is 12 amino acids long. The germline V gene encodes CDR1 MNHEY and CDR2 SMNVEV (reference sequence).

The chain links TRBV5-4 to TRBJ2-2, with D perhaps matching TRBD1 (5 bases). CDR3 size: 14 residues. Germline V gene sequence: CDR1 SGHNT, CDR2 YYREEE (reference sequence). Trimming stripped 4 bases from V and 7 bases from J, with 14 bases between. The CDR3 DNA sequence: TGTGCCAGCAGCCCGTTGGGGCGAGGCGGGGAGCTGTTTTTT. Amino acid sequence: CASSPLGRGGELFF.

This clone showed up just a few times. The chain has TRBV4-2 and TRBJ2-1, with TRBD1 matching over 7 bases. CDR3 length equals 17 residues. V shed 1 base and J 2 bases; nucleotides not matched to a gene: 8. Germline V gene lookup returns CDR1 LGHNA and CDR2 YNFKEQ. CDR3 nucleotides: TGTGCCAGCAGCCAAGTTTCCGGGACAGCCACCTACAATGAGCAGTTCTTC. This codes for CASSQVSGTATYNEQFF.

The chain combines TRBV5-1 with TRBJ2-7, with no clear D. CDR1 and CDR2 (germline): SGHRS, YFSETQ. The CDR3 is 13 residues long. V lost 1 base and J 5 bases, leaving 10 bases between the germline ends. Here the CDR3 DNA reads TGCGCCAGCAGCTTGATGCCAGGCGACGAGCAGTACTTC. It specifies CASSLMPGDEQYF.

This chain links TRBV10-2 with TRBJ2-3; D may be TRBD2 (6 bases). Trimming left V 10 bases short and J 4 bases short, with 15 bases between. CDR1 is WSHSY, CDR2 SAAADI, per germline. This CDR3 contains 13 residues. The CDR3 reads CATAGRISDTQYF. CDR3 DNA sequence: TGCGCCACGGCGGGACGGATATCAGATACGCAGTATTTT.